The 25 T cell receptor beta chains in this list originate from one sample, sequenced in a study of graft-versus-host responses after intestinal transplantation. Method: immunoSEQ multiplex PCR; TCRdb's copy keeps in-frame clones and lacks some. The sample records approximately 17,000 clones, approximately 83% being singletons. Graft tissue processing released intraepithelial and lamina propria lymphocytes. Source: ileum tissue, taken about 80 weeks after intestinal transplantation. The receptors were gathered from a human patient who received an intestinal transplant, so some T cells may come from the graft donor.

This CDR3 is CASSHGVENQPQHF. The CDR3 nucleotides are TGTGCCAGCAGTCACGGCGTCGAGAATCAGCCCCAGCATTTT. J is TRBJ1-5 and V is TRBV6-5; D is undetermined. Germline loops: CDR1 MNHEY, CDR2 SVGAGI. Trimming stripped 5 bases from V and 4 bases from J, with 12 bases between. The CDR3 consists of 14 residues.

The chain uses TRBV7-2 and TRBJ2-3; D unresolved. CDR1 SGHTA and CDR2 FQGNSA come from the germline V gene. V lost 0 bases and J 3 bases, leaving 10 bases between the germline ends. CDR3 length equals 15 residues. CDR3 amino acids: CASSLADLGTDTQYF. CDR3 DNA sequence: TGTGCCAGCAGCTTAGCCGATCTAGGAACAGATACGCAGTATTTT.

The chain is built from TRBV2 and TRBJ2-7; no clear D gene. Germline V gives CDR1 SNHLY, CDR2 FYNNEI. V was pared by 3 bases and J by 0 bases, with 9 bases between. The CDR3 spans 14 residues. CDR3 sequence: CASSEVLSSYEQYF. For the CDR3, the DNA is TGTGCCAGCAGTGAGGTTCTTAGCTCCTACGAGCAGTACTTC.

The V and J genes are TRBV7-9 and TRBJ2-1; 10 nucleotides match TRBD2. J lost 13 bases, V lost 1 base, and 10 bases had no gene match. Looked up from germline, CDR1 is SEHNR and CDR2 is FQNEAQ (reference sequence). The CDR3 has 15 residues. CDR3 residues: CASSLERVSGGPQFF. The CDR3 DNA sequence: TGTGCCAGCAGCTTAGAGAGGGTTAGCGGGGGGCCCCAGTTCTTC.

The chain is built from TRBV5-6 and TRBJ1-4, with D unclear. Per germline, CDR1 SGHDT and CDR2 YYEEEE. Trimming pared 0 bases from V and 4 bases from J, leaving 10 bases between. The CDR3 loop spans 15 amino acids. The CDR3 sequence: CASSLVNGFNEKLFF. The DNA for the CDR3 is TGTGCCAGCAGCTTGGTGAACGGGTTTAATGAAAAACTGTTTTTT.

The chain joins TRBV9 to TRBJ1-6; 9 nucleotides match TRBD1. In germline, CDR1 is SGDLS, CDR2 YYNGEE. The CDR3 loop spans 15 amino acids. V shed 3 bases and J 7 bases; nucleotides not matched to a gene: 5. CDR3 sequence: CASSAVGQGNSPLHF. CDR3 nucleotide sequence: TGTGCCAGCAGCGCCGTGGGACAGGGCAATTCACCCCTCCACTTT.

The chain carries TRBV7-9 and TRBJ2-5; 9 bases align to TRBD1. This CDR3 comprises 18 residues. Germline V lookup: CDR1 SEHNR, CDR2 FQNEAQ (reference sequence). The V segment lost 3 bases and the J segment 4 bases; nucleotides outside the gene matches: 15. In nucleotides, the CDR3 is TGTGCCAGCAGCTTTGGCCTAACTTACAGGGGGCCGGGAGAGACCCAGTACTTC. This encodes CASSFGLTYRGPGETQYF.

The J gene is TRBJ2-3, the V gene TRBV23-1; D gene uncertain. TRBV23-1 belongs to the ORF category, with a function that is uncertain. V was cut by 2 bases and J by 6 bases, with 18 bases left in between. The length of the CDR3 is 16 residues. The CDR3 reads CASSQAAILSSDTQYF. In DNA form, the CDR3 reads TGCGCCAGCAGTCAAGCAGCGATCCTCTCGTCGGATACGCAGTATTTT.

This chain links TRBV9 with TRBJ2-5; D perhaps matches TRBD2 (6 bases). The CDR3 runs 14 residues. V dropped 2 bases and J dropped 5 bases, with 13 bases sitting between them. Germline V gives CDR1 SGDLS, CDR2 YYNGEE. The CDR3, as DNA: TGTGCCAGCAGCGTGGAGGGCCAAGGGGAGACCCAGTACTTC. It is translated as CASSVEGQGETQYF.

V usage is TRBV4-3 and J usage is TRBJ1-2, with no clear D. Trimming stripped 0 bases from V and 7 bases from J, with 6 bases between. This CDR3 contains 12 residues. Per germline, CDR1 LGHNA and CDR2 YSLEER. The DNA of the CDR3 is TGCGCCAGCAGCCAAGACGGATGTGGCTACACCTTC. The encoded protein is CASSQDGCGYTF.

The chain uses TRBV9 and TRBJ2-7; no clear D. Germline assignment: CDR1 SGDLS and CDR2 YYNGEE. Trimming shortened V by 0 bases and J by 1 base, and 11 bases separated the two germline ends. This CDR3 is 15 amino acids long. This CDR3 is CASSVGRVGSYEQYF. CDR3 nucleotides: TGTGCCAGCAGCGTAGGAAGGGTCGGATCCTACGAGCAGTACTTC. The full variable domain, rest sourced from reference TRBV9 and TRBJ2-7, is DSGVTQTPKHLITATGQRVTLRCSPRSGDLSVYWYQQSLDQGLQFLIQYYNGEERAKGNILERFSAQQFPDLHSELNLSSLELGDSALYFCASSVGRVGSYEQYFGPGTRLTVT.

The gene calls are TRBV2 and TRBJ2-7, with 10 nucleotides matching TRBD2. CDR3 length: 15 amino acids. V gave up 7 bases and J gave up 1 base; unmatched junction bases: 7. Per germline, CDR1 SNHLY and CDR2 FYNNEI. CDR3 nucleotides: TGTGCCAGCACCCCCCCGGGACTAGCGTCCTACGAGCAGTACTTC. This encodes CASTPPGLASYEQYF.

The chain has TRBV2 and TRBJ1-2; TRBD1 might be the D (6 bases). Trimming shortened V by 3 bases and J by 0 bases, and 17 bases separated the two germline ends. CDR3 length equals 17 residues. The germline gives CDR1 SNHLY, CDR2 FYNNEI. CDR3 in amino acids: CASSEVDSLKANYGYTF. The CDR3 coding sequence is TGTGCCAGCAGTGAGGTGGACAGTCTTAAGGCTAACTATGGCTACACCTTC.

V gene TRBV4-1 combines with J gene TRBJ2-1, with D unclear. Trimming stripped 4 bases from V and 5 bases from J, with 12 bases between. CDR3 length equals 14 residues. CDR1 is MGHRA, CDR2 YSYEKL, per germline. This chain's CDR3 is CASSPQYDHNEQFF. CDR3 nucleotides: TGCGCCAGCAGCCCGCAGTATGACCACAATGAGCAGTTCTTC.

V is TRBV18 and J is TRBJ1-5; 9 bases agree with TRBD1. The CDR3 has 16 amino acids. Trimming cost V 3 bases and J 4 bases; bases outside gene matches: 7. Germline V gene data show CDR1 as KGHSH and CDR2 as LQKENI. In nucleotides, the CDR3 is TGTGCCAGCTCACCCGGGACAGGGACTTTAAATCAGCCCCAGCATTTT. It translates to CASSPGTGTLNQPQHF.

This clone was observed a few times. This rearrangement joins TRBV5-1 to TRBJ2-7; the match to TRBD2 covers 11 bases. Looked up from germline, CDR1 is SGHRS and CDR2 is YFSETQ. J was trimmed by 2 bases and V by 7 bases; bases with no gene match: 8. The CDR3 loop spans 15 amino acids. The CDR3 reads CASSHVAGGAYEQYF. CDR3 nucleotide sequence: TGCGCCAGCTCACACGTAGCGGGGGGGGCCTACGAGCAGTACTTC. The full variable domain, its missing parts supplied by reference TRBV5-1 and TRBJ2-7, is KAGVTQTPRYLIKTRGQQVTLSCSPISGHRSVSWYQQTPGQGLQFLFEYFSETQRNKGNFPGRFSGRQFSNSRSEMNVSTLELGDSALYLCASSHVAGGAYEQYFGPGTRLTVT.

The J gene is TRBJ2-3, the V gene TRBV5-1, with no clear D. This CDR3 has 15 residues. CDR1 is SGHRS and CDR2 is YFSETQ in the germline V gene. Trimming took 4 bases from V and 6 from J, leaving 18 bases between them. As DNA, the CDR3 is TGCGCCAGCAGCCGTCGGGTTATAGGGCCGGATACGCAGTATTTT. The encoded protein is CASSRRVIGPDTQYF.

V usage is TRBV7-8 and J usage is TRBJ2-5; 9 nucleotides align to TRBD2. Germline assignment: CDR1 SGHVS and CDR2 FQNEAQ. Trimming removed 4 bases from V and 5 bases from J; junction bases left unmatched: 17. The CDR3 covers 18 residues. The CDR3 DNA reads as TGTGCCAGCAGCTCTAGCGGGGACAATGGAGTGTTTCACGAGACCCAGTACTTC. Protein product: CASSSSGDNGVFHETQYF.

The chain recombines TRBV19 with TRBJ2-5; TRBD2 agrees at 9 bases. This CDR3 comprises 16 residues. CDR1 is LNHDA, CDR2 SQIVND, per germline (reference sequence). The trim removed 5 bases at V and 2 bases at J, leaving 9 bases unmatched. CDR3 DNA sequence: TGTGCCAGTAGTGGAGGGCGGGGGGGCCCTCAAGAGACCCAGTACTTC. Translating it yields CASSGGRGGPQETQYF.

The table lists this clone with a few counts. This sequence joins TRBV5-1 and TRBJ2-7; D remains unclear. CDR1 SGHRS and CDR2 YFSETQ come from the germline V gene. V lost 0 bases and J lost 2, with 12 bases in between. This CDR3 is 15 amino acids long. CDR3 amino acids: CASSLAPPGPYEQYF. The CDR3 region has the DNA TGCGCCAGCAGCTTGGCCCCTCCAGGACCCTACGAGCAGTACTTC.

This chain's CDR3 is CASSFRQGSTDTQYF. The CDR3 DNA is TGCGCCAGCAGCTTCAGACAGGGGAGCACAGATACGCAGTATTTT. The chain joins TRBV5-1 to TRBJ2-3; 8 bases fit TRBD1. V lost 2 bases to trimming and J lost 0 bases; unmatched junction nucleotides: 2. CDR3 length equals 15 residues. The germline V gene has CDR1 SGHRS and CDR2 YFSETQ. Full variable domain (remainder filled in from reference TRBV5-1 and TRBJ2-3): KAGVTQTPRYLIKTRGQQVTLSCSPISGHRSVSWYQQTPGQGLQFLFEYFSETQRNKGNFPGRFSGRQFSNSRSEMNVSTLELGDSALYLCASSFRQGSTDTQYFGPGTRLTVL.

The gene calls are TRBV5-1 and TRBJ1-2; 11 bases match TRBD1. The CDR3 extends over 15 amino acids. The V segment lost 4 bases and the J segment 5 bases; nucleotides outside the gene matches: 7. Germline lookup yields CDR1 SGHRS and CDR2 YFSETQ. CDR3 residues: CASSPWTGGGYGYTF. The DNA of the CDR3 is TGCGCCAGCAGCCCTTGGACAGGGGGCGGGTATGGCTACACCTTC.

This sequence joins TRBV6-1 and TRBJ1-5; D perhaps matches TRBD1 (5 bases). Germline values: CDR1 MNHNS, CDR2 SASEGT. This CDR3 comprises 15 residues. V was trimmed by 6 bases and J by 4 bases, leaving 16 bases between them. The CDR3 sequence is CASRSGTSLNQPQHF. The CDR3 coding sequence is TGTGCCAGCAGGTCCGGGACGTCTCTTAATCAGCCCCAGCATTTT.

V and J are TRBV6-1 and TRBJ2-5, with D possibly being TRBD2 (6 bases). Gene TRBJ2-7 matches the end of the DNA better, so the J call may be wrong. The CDR3 is 14 residues long. Germline V gene data show CDR1 as MNHNS and CDR2 as SASEGT. The CDR3: CASTIDGSSYEQYF. The CDR3 region has the DNA TGTGCCAGCACCATCGACGGGAGCTCCTACGAGCAGTACTTC.

This clone was counted a few times. This chain uses TRBV5-1 with TRBJ2-5; 10 bases agree with TRBD1. The J call may be incorrect, as the DNA end agrees better with TRBJ2-7. Germline V gene lookup returns CDR1 SGHRS and CDR2 YFSETQ. The CDR3 is made up of 18 amino acids. CDR3 in amino acids: CASSLGQGAISTAYEQYF. CDR3 nucleotides: TGCGCCAGCAGCTTGGGACAGGGGGCAATTTCAACAGCCTACGAGCAGTACTTC.